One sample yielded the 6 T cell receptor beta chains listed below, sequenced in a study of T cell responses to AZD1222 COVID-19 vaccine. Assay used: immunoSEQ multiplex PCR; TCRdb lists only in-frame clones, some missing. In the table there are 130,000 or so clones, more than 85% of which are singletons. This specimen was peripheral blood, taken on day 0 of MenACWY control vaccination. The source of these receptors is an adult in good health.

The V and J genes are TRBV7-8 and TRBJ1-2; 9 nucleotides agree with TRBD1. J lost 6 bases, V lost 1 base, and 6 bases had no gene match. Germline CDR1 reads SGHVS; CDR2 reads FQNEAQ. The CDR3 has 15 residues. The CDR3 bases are TGTGCCAGCAGCTTAGTTGGGACAGGGTTTAATGGCTACACCTTC. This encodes CASSLVGTGFNGYTF.

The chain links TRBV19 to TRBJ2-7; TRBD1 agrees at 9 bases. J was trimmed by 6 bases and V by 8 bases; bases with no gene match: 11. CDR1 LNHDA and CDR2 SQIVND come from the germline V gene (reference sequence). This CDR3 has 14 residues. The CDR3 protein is CASGTGTGIGEQYF. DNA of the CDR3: TGTGCCAGTGGGACCGGGACAGGGATCGGCGAGCAGTACTTC. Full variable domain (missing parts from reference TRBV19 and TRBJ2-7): DGGITQSPKYLFRKEGQNVTLSCEQNLNHDAMYWYRQDPGQGLRLIYYSQIVNDFQKGDIAEGYSVSREKKESFPLTVTSAQKNPTAFYLCASGTGTGIGEQYFGPGTRLTVT.

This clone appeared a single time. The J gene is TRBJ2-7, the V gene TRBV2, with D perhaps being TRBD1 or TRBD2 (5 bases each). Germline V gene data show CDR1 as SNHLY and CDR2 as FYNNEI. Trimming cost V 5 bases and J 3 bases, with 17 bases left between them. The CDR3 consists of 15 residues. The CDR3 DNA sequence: TGTGCCAGCAGTCGGGACCCCGCAAACATCTACGAGCAGTACTTC. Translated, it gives CASSRDPANIYEQYF.

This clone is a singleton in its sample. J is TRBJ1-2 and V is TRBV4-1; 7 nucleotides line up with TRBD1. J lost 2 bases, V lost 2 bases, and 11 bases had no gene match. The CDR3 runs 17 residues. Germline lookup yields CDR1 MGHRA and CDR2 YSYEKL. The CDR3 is CASSQSSLPGQNYGYTF. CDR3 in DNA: TGCGCCAGCAGCCAATCCTCCCTCCCGGGACAGAACTATGGCTACACCTTC.

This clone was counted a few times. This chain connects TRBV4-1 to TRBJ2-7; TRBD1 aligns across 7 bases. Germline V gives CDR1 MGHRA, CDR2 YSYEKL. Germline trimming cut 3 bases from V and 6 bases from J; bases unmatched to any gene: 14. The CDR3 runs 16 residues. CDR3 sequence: CASSQYTGEGMGEQYF. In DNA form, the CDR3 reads TGCGCCAGCAGCCAGTACACAGGGGAAGGGATGGGCGAGCAGTACTTC.

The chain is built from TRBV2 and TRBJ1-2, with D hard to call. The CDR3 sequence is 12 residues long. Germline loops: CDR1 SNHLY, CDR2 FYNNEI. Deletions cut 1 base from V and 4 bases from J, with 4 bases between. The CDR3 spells CASSEGGYGYTF. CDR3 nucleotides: TGTGCCAGCAGTGAAGGCGGCTATGGCTACACCTTC.